Detailed here is one T cell receptor beta chain. Its antigen remains unknown. Sequencing used immunoSEQ multiplex PCR; TCRdb keeps in-frame clones, though not all of them. The sample contains 120,000 or so clones, more than 80% of which appear only once. This specimen comes from a study of T cell responses to AZD1222 COVID-19 vaccine. CDR1 and CDR2 (germline): KGHSH, LQKENI. There are 14 residues in the CDR3. Germline trimming cut 5 bases from V and 6 bases from J; bases unmatched to any gene: 4. General observations from the study: Rises in breadth and depth of Spike-specific TCRs came after two AZD1222 doses. Among spike-specific TCRs, nearly half reportedly target unmutated variant regions.

The chain employs TRBV18 and TRBJ1-6, with 7 bases matching TRBD1. This clonotype was sampled from an adult who received the MenACWY meningococcal vaccine as a control. Sample: peripheral blood, taken 28 days after the second dose of the MenACWY control vaccine. The CDR3 bases are TGTGCCAGCTCAGGCAGACAGGGTAATTCACCCCTCCACTTT. The encoded protein is CASSGRQGNSPLHF.